This T cell receptor beta chain is from a study of blood T cell repertoires in COVID-19. Study-wide background: Specimens from acute and convalescent COVID-19 originated in the United States, Italy and Spain. Sample material is recorded as cDNA or gDNA derived from T cells, B-cell-depleted T cells, or PBMCs.

CDR3 length equals 17 residues. Trimming took 3 bases from V and 4 from J; bases not matched to a gene: 14. Germline V gene data show CDR1 as SGHTA and CDR2 as FQGNSA. In the original workflow: Estimation of nucleated cell counts relied on the amplification of reference gene primers. TCRdb keeps only in-frame clones here, not all; method: immunoSEQ multiplex PCR. V and J calls and clone size come straight from that table; D and trimming were deduced from the DNA. The sample has about 100,000 clones; roughly 87% are singletons. The V gene is TRBV7-2, the J gene TRBJ2-5; 7 bases agree with TRBD2. This sequence originates from a man between 25 and 39 years old in a cohort sampled during active COVID-19. What was sequenced was peripheral blood. CDR3 amino acids: CASSFSYTSAPGETQYF. The CDR3 DNA sequence: TGTGCCAGCAGCTTTAGTTATACTAGCGCCCCAGGAGAGACCCAGTACTTC.